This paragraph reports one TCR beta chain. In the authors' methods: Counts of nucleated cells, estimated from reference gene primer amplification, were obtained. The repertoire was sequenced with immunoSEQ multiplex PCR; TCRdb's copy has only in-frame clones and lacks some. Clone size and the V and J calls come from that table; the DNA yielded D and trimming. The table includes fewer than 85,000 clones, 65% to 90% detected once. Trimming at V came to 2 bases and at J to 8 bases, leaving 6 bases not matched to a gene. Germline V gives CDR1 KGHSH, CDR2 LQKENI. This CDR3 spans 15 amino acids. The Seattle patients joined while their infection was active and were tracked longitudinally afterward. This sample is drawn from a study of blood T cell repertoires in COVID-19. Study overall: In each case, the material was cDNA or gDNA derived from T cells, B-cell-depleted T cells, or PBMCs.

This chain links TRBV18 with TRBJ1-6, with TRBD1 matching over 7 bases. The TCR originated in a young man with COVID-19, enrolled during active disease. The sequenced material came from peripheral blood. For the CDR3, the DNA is TGTGCCAGCTCACCAAACAGGGGTGTGGATTCACCCCTCCACTTT. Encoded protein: CASSPNRGVDSPLHF.